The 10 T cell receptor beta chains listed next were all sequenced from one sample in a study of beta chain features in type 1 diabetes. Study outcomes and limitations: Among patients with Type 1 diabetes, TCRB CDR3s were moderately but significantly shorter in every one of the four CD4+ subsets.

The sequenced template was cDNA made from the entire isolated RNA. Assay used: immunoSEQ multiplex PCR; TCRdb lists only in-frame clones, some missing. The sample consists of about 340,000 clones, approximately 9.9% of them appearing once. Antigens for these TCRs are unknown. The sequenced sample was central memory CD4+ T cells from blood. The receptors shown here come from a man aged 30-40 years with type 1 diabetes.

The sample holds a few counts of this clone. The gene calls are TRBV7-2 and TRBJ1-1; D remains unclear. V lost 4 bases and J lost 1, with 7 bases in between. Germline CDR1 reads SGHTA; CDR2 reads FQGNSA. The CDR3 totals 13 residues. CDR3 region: CASSYRANTEAFF. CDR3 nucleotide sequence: TGTGCCAGCAGCTATAGGGCGAACACTGAAGCTTTCTTT.

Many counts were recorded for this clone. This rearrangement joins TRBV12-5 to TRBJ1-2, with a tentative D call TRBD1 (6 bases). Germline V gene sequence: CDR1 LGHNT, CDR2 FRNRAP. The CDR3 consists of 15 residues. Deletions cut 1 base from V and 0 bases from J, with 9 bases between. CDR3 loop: CASGLEQGSNYGYTF. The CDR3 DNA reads TGTGCTAGTGGTTTGGAACAGGGTTCTAACTATGGCTACACCTTC.

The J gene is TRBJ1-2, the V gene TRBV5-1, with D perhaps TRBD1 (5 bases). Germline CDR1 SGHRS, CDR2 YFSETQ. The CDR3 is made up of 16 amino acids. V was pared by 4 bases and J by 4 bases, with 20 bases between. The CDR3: CASSANAIQGGYGYTF. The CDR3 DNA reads TGCGCCAGCAGCGCGAACGCTATTCAGGGCGGCTATGGCTACACCTTC. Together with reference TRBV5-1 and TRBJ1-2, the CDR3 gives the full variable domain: KAGVTQTPRYLIKTRGQQVTLSCSPISGHRSVSWYQQTPGQGLQFLFEYFSETQRNKGNFPGRFSGRQFSNSRSEMNVSTLELGDSALYLCASSANAIQGGYGYTFGSGTRLTVV.

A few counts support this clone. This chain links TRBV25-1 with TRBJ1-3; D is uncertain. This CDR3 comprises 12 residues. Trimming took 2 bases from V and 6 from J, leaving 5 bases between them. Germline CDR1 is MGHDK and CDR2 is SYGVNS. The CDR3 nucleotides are TGTGCCAGCAGTGAAAATGAAAACACCATATATTTT. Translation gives CASSENENTIYF.

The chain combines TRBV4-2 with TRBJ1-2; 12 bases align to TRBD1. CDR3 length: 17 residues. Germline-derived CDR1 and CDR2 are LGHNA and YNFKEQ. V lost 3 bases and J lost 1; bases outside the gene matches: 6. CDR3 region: CASSHSGQGAFNYGYTF. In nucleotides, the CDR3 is TGTGCCAGCAGCCATTCGGGACAGGGGGCGTTTAACTATGGCTACACCTTC.

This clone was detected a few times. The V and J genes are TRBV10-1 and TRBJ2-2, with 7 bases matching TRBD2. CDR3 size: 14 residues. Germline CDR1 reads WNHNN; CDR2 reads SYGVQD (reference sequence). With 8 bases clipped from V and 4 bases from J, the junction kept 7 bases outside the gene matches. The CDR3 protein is CASAGELVTGELFF. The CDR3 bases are TGCGCCAGCGCGGGGGAACTCGTCACCGGGGAGCTGTTTTTT.

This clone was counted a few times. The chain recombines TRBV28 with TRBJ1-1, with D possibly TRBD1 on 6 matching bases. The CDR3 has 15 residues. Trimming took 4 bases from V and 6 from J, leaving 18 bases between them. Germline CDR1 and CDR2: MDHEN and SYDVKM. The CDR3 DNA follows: TGTGCCAGCAGTTCACTGACAGGTCTCGCCCCTGAAGCTTTCTTT. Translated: CASSSLTGLAPEAFF.

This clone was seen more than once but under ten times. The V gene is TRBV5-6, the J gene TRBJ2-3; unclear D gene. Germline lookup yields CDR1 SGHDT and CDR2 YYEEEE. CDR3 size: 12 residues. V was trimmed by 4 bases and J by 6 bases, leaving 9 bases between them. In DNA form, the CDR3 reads TGTGCCAGCAGCCAAACCCTGGATACGCAGTATTTT. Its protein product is CASSQTLDTQYF.

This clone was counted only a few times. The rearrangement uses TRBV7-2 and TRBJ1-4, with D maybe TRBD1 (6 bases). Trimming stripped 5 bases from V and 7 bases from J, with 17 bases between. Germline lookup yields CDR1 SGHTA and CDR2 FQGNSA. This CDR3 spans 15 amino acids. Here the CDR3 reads CASSRRTVGGEKLFF. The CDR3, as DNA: TGTGCCAGCAGCAGAAGGACAGTTGGCGGTGAAAAACTGTTTTTT.

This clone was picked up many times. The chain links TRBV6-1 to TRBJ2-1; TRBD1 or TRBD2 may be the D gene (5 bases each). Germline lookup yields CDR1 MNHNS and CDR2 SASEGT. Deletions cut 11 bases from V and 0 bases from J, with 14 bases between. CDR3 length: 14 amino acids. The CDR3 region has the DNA TGTGCCGGCGGCGCCGGGGCCTCCTACAATGAGCAGTTCTTC. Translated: CAGGAGASYNEQFF.